The 12 T cell receptor beta chains reported below all come from one sample, sequenced in a study of cytomegalovirus exposure and HLA in healthy donors (dated by TCRdb to 2017 to 2019). Receptor libraries were prepared by the immunoSEQ multiplex PCR assay. For the multiplex PCR, a mixture combining 60 forward primers for TCR Vbeta segments and 13 reverse primers for TCR Jbeta segments was used. Drawn from immuneACCESS, this table holds only the in-frame rearrangements with V and J called that TCRdb kept. Clones are partly lost; checked studies trace under half to an unresolved V gene and leave the rest unexplained. The sample table records about 110,000 clones; 70% of these occur just once. In total, the top ten clones hold roughly 10% of the sample. Sequences were obtained from PBMCs. These receptors came from a man younger than 45 in good health and CMV-seropositive.

As DNA, the CDR3 is TGTGCCAGCAGCTTGGGAGGGAGGGCGCTAGACTATGGCTACACCTTC. Its protein is CASSLGGRALDYGYTF. The V gene is TRBV5-4, the J gene TRBJ1-2; D unresolved. CDR3 length: 16 residues. Trimming left V 0 bases short and J 3 bases short, with 15 bases between. Germline-derived CDR1 and CDR2 are SGHNT and YYREEE (reference sequence).

J is TRBJ1-3 and V is TRBV10-3; 8 nucleotides align to TRBD1. Per the germline V gene, CDR1 is ENHRY and CDR2 is SYGVKD. The CDR3 length is 16 residues. V lost 3 bases, J lost 0 bases, and 4 bases stayed unmatched. The DNA for the CDR3 is TGTGCCATCAGTGATGGTACAGGGGGCTCTGGAAACACCATATATTTT. It encodes CAISDGTGGSGNTIYF.

The V and J genes are TRBV5-1 and TRBJ1-2; possibly TRBD1 for D (5 bases). CDR1 and CDR2 from the germline V gene are SGHRS and YFSETQ. Deletions cut 3 bases from V and 8 bases from J, with 23 bases between. There are 16 residues in the CDR3. The chain's CDR3 is CASSSGQGASQRGYTF. CDR3 bases: TGCGCCAGCAGCTCCGGGCAGGGTGCCTCTCAGAGGGGCTACACCTTC. Variable domain in full (rest from reference TRBV5-1 and TRBJ1-2): KAGVTQTPRYLIKTRGQQVTLSCSPISGHRSVSWYQQTPGQGLQFLFEYFSETQRNKGNFPGRFSGRQFSNSRSEMNVSTLELGDSALYLCASSSGQGASQRGYTFGSGTRLTVV.

This rearrangement joins TRBV10-3 to TRBJ1-2; 10 bases line up with TRBD1. This CDR3 contains 15 residues. The germline gives CDR1 ENHRY, CDR2 SYGVKD. V dropped 7 bases and J dropped 6; count of bases not matched to a gene: 11. The CDR3 here is CAIMRDRGSLNGYTF. The CDR3 nucleotides read TGTGCCATCATGAGGGACAGGGGTAGTTTAAATGGCTACACCTTC.

This clone showed up just a few times. V and J are TRBV11-2 and TRBJ2-5, with a possible D match to TRBD2 (6 bases). The CDR3 extends over 15 amino acids. V was pared by 5 bases and J by 1 base, with 14 bases between. Germline CDR1 reads SGHAT; CDR2 reads FQNNGV. The CDR3 coding sequence is TGTGCCAGCAGCATCGGGAGCGGTTCCCAAGAGACCCAGTACTTC. This codes for CASSIGSGSQETQYF.

The chain combines TRBV9 with TRBJ2-2; D may be TRBD2 (5 bases). The CDR3 is 15 residues long. Germline CDR1 reads SGDLS; CDR2 reads YYNGEE. V was pared by 2 bases and J by 5 bases, with 13 bases between. The CDR3 region is CASSVSGVGTGELFF. CDR3 in DNA: TGTGCCAGCAGCGTCTCCGGGGTAGGGACCGGGGAGCTGTTTTTT.

The rearrangement uses TRBV11-2 and TRBJ2-7, with TRBD2 as a possible D gene (5 bases). Germline-derived CDR1 and CDR2 are SGHAT and FQNNGV. The CDR3 loop spans 13 amino acids. V lost 7 bases, J lost 5 bases, and 15 bases lay in between. The CDR3 sequence is CASTFSTSHEQYV. CDR3 sequence (DNA): TGTGCCAGCACCTTCAGCACTAGTCACGAGCAGTACGTC.

The chain uses TRBV7-8 and TRBJ1-1, with D possibly being TRBD1 (5 bases). Germline V gene data show CDR1 as SGHVS and CDR2 as FQNEAQ. Trimming removed 4 bases from V and 0 bases from J, with 9 bases in between. This CDR3 has 14 amino acids. CDR3 protein: CASSYDSVNTEAFF. The DNA of the CDR3 is TGTGCCAGCAGCTACGACAGCGTGAACACTGAAGCTTTCTTT.

This clone was seen more than once but under ten times. The V and J genes are TRBV5-1 and TRBJ2-3; 15 bases are shared with TRBD2. With V trimmed by 4 bases and J by 3 bases, 3 bases remained unmatched. From germline, CDR1 is SGHRS and CDR2 YFSETQ. The CDR3 runs to 16 residues. CDR3 in DNA: TGCGCCAGCAGCCCCGGGACTAGCGGGGGGACAGATACGCAGTATTTT. This sequence encodes CASSPGTSGGTDTQYF.

In this sample, this clone turned up a few times. V is TRBV19 and J is TRBJ1-1; unclear D gene. The germline gives CDR1 LNHDA, CDR2 SQIVND (reference sequence). V lost 0 bases and J lost 0, with 8 bases in between. The CDR3 runs to 15 residues. This CDR3 is CASSIEGEMNTEAFF. The CDR3 DNA follows: TGTGCCAGTAGTATAGAGGGCGAGATGAACACTGAAGCTTTCTTT. The whole variable domain, remainder taken from reference TRBV19 and TRBJ1-1, is DGGITQSPKYLFRKEGQNVTLSCEQNLNHDAMYWYRQDPGQGLRLIYYSQIVNDFQKGDIAEGYSVSREKKESFPLTVTSAQKNPTAFYLCASSIEGEMNTEAFFGQGTRLTVV.

This clone was observed a few times. The rearrangement joins TRBV30 to TRBJ1-2, with D possibly being TRBD1 (5 bases). The germline V and J ends were trimmed by 3 bases and 0 bases, with 8 bases remaining between them. Germline CDR1 is GTSNPN and CDR2 is SVGIG (reference sequence). The CDR3 contains 13 residues. The CDR3, as DNA: TGTGCCTGGAGCCCGGGGGCTAACTATGGCTACACCTTC. This codes for CAWSPGANYGYTF. The variable domain in full, with the rest retrieved from reference TRBV30 and TRBJ1-2, is SQTIHQWPATLVQPVGSPLSLECTVEGTSNPNLYWYRQAAGRGLQLLFYSVGIGQISSEVPQNLSASRPQDRQFILSSKKLLLSDSGFYLCAWSPGANYGYTFGSGTRLTVV.

This rearrangement joins TRBV4-1 to TRBJ1-3, with D unclear. CDR3 size: 13 residues. The germline V gene has CDR1 MGHRA and CDR2 YSYEKL. Deletions cut 1 base from V and 5 bases from J, with 6 bases between. The CDR3 DNA reads as TGCGCCAGCAGCCAAGGTGAGAGAAACACCATATATTTT. It encodes CASSQGERNTIYF.